This T cell receptor (beta chain) was captured in a study of blood T cells in healthy people across ages. Study outcomes and limitations: Across the age range, TCR beta diversity per million T cells fell in a roughly linear way. Aged donors had fewer naive CD4+ cells and lower diversity than long-lived donors.

A J-beta primer mix and a sample-barcoded 5' primer were used in a second PCR of about 6 to 12 cycles. TCRdb passed the 5' RACE reads through MiXCR, listing each CDR3 protein once. The sample gives about 570,000 distinct CDR3 sequences, 25% to 30% of which show up once; about a fifth is in the top ten. A note on this clonotype: Its antigen is currently unknown.

The sequenced sample consisted of blood. This receptor was taken from a woman aged 70 to 79 in good health.

The CDR3 here is CASSYVAGGPYEQYF. In nucleotides, the CDR3 is TGTGCCAGCAGTTACGTGGCGGGGGGCCCTTACGAGCAGTACTTC. The chain links TRBV6-2 or TRBV6-3 to TRBJ2-5, with TRBD2 identical over 8 bases. The end of the DNA aligns better with TRBJ2-7, so the J call may be wrong. Germline V CDR1 and CDR2: MNHEY, SVGEGT. The CDR3 contains 15 residues.